Listed below are T cell receptor beta chains from one sample, sequenced in a study of blood T cell repertoires in COVID-19. Clones were sequenced by immunoSEQ multiplex PCR, and TCRdb holds only the in-frame ones, with some missing. The data contain some 260,000 clones, 82% of them singletons. Material: peripheral blood. The receptors were sampled from a woman aged 18-35 years with acute or convalescent COVID-19. CDR3s include the opening cysteine and the closing phenylalanine or tryptophan. The D gene is left open where the match is weak. Clone size appears in some rows only: once, few, many, or a class for an expanded clone.

v_call	j_call	d_call	clone_size	cdr3_nt	cdr3_aa
TRBV20-1	TRBJ2-2	NA	NA	TGCAGTGCTAGTAGGGGTAGCGGCACCGGGGAGCTGTTTTTT	CSASRGSGTGELFF
TRBV3-1/TRBV3-2	TRBJ1-1	NA	few	TGTGCCAGCAGCCAAGTCACCACCGGTGGCACTGAAGCTTTCTTT	CASSQVTTGGTEAFF
TRBV5-1	TRBJ2-1	NA	NA	TGCGCCAGCAGCTTGGAGGCAGGTTACAATGAGCAGTTCTTC	CASSLEAGYNEQFF
TRBV7-7	TRBJ2-1	NA	NA	TGTGCTAGCAGCCCCCTCGGGTACAATGAGCAGTTCTTC	CASSPLGYNEQFF
TRBV12-3/TRBV12-4	TRBJ1-5	TRBD1	NA	TGTGCCAGCAGGACAGGGACCAGTCAGCCCCAGCATTTT	CASRTGTSQPQHF
TRBV14	TRBJ1-2	NA	NA	TGTGCCAGCAGCCAAGTGAAACGGGACTTCTATGGCTACACCTTC	CASSQVKRDFYGYTF
TRBV4-3	TRBJ2-1	TRBD1	NA	TGCGCCAGCAGCCTGCAGGGGGACAATGAGCAGTTCTTC	CASSLQGDNEQFF
TRBV10-3	TRBJ2-1	TRBD2	NA	TGTGCCATCAGTGGTAGCGGGAGGGCCCATGAGCAGTTCTTC	CAISGSGRAHEQFF
TRBV19	TRBJ1-1	NA	NA	TGTGCCACCGCTTCGGAGGACGCCGGATCCGCTGAAGCTTTCTTT	CATASEDAGSAEAFF
TRBV19	TRBJ2-7	TRBD2	NA	TGTGCCAGTAGTAACCACGGGGGGGCCGAGCAGTACTTC	CASSNHGGAEQYF
TRBV10-3	TRBJ1-2	NA	NA	TGTGCCATCAGTGAGTCGGCATTTGTGAGAGGGTTAAACTATGGCTACACCTTC	CAISESAFVRGLNYGYTF
TRBV3-1/TRBV3-2	TRBJ1-2	TRBD1	NA	TGTGCCAGCAGCCCACTGACAGGGATCTATGGCTACACCTTC	CASSPLTGIYGYTF
TRBV9	TRBJ1-5	NA	NA	TGTGCCAGCAGCGCCGGGGGTTCTCAAGGCAATCAGCCCCAGCATTTT	CASSAGGSQGNQPQHF
TRBV15	TRBJ1-4	TRBD1	NA	TGTGCCACCAGCTCAGTAGGGACAGCTTTTAATGAAAAACTGTTTTTT	CATSSVGTAFNEKLFF
TRBV19	TRBJ2-7	NA	NA	TGTGCCAGTAGTATGCAGCGGAGCTCCTACGAGCAGTACTTC	CASSMQRSSYEQYF
TRBV19	TRBJ1-5	TRBD1	NA	TGTGCCAGTAGTCGTCCCGGGACAGGGATCAATCAGCCCCAGCATTTT	CASSRPGTGINQPQHF
TRBV19	TRBJ1-2	NA	few	TGTGCCAGTAGTACCCCCGGGACTCCCTTGGGTGGCTACACCTTC	CASSTPGTPLGGYTF
TRBV29-1	TRBJ1-2	NA	NA	TGCAGCGTTGAAGGGGGCGATGGCTACACCTTC	CSVEGGDGYTF
TRBV5-1	TRBJ2-7	NA	once	TGCGCCAGCAGCTTGGGAGGGTTGTCCTACGAGCAGTACTTC	CASSLGGLSYEQYF
TRBV6-2/TRBV6-3	TRBJ2-7	NA	NA	TGTGCCAGCAGTTACTTCGGACAGTCCTACGAGCAGTACTTC	CASSYFGQSYEQYF
TRBV6-1	TRBJ1-5	TRBD1	NA	TGTGCCAGCAGTGAAAGGGGACAGCTTGGCAATCAGCCCCAGCATTTT	CASSERGQLGNQPQHF
TRBV7-9	TRBJ1-4	NA	NA	TGTGCCAGCAGCCCCCGGGGTCACCCTAATGAAAAACTGTTTTTT	CASSPRGHPNEKLFF